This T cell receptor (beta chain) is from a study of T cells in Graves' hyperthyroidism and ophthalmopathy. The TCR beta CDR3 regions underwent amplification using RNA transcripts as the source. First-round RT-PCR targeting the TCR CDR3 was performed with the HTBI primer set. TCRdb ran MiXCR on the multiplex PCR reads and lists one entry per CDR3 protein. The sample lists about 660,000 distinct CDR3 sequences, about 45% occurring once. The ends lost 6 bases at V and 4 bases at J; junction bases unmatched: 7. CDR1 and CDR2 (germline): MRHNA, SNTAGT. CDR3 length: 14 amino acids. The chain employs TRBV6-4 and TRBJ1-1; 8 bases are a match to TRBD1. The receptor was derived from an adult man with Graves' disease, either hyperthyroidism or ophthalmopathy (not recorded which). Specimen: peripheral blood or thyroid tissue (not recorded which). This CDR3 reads CASRGGTGGTEAFF. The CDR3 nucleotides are TGTGCCAGCAGGGGGGGAACAGGGGGCACTGAAGCTTTCTTT.